This T cell receptor beta chain was obtained from a study of shared clonotypes between healthy human individuals (dated by TCRdb to the early 2020s). For the wider study: Three men and a couple of women, aged 18 to 49 years, made up the cohort. For each donor, three plates each were used for CD4 naive and CD4 memory, two plates were used for CD8 naive, and one plate was used for CD8 memory. The study deeply sequenced blood TCR repertoires of about 5 healthy adults to estimate repertoire size and the extent of clonotype sharing between individuals. Different laboratories and diverse techniques were used to prepare libraries and sequence TCR repertoires, to increase sequencing depth and limit assay-specific biases. Each donor's leukapheresis produced roughly between about 0.8 and 10 billion PBMCs.

Germline trimming: 8 bases from V, 0 bases from J; junction bases outside gene matches: 7. CDR1 is given as MDHEN and CDR2 as SYDVKM, both from the germline V gene. The CDR3 runs 15 residues from the cysteine to the phenylalanine. Solely the CDR3 DNA is kept, with 45 bases framed from the first base. Donors were healthy HIV-negative adults with no recently reported acute infections or vaccinations. Only Caucasian adults living in Nashville, Tennessee, USA were represented among the donors. CD4+ T cells were enriched by magnetic negative selection; naive cells were then positively selected on CD45RA, and the negative fraction formed the memory subset. Blood was obtained by leukapheresis, after which PBMCs were separated by Ficoll-Histopaque density gradient centrifugation and cryopreserved in liquid nitrogen vapor phase. Purity and quantity of every magnetically sorted T cell population were checked by analytical flow cytometry. From each sorted fraction, genomic DNA was isolated and quantified by UV absorbance on a Nanodrop 2000c.

Details on this clone: The antigen it binds to is not known. No much larger clone is present one base from it, and per-base qualities are unavailable.

TCR CDR3 regions were amplified from genomic DNA by multiplex PCR using the deep immunoSEQ assay. For each cell subset, the extracted genomic DNA was distributed evenly across all wells of several immunoSEQ 96-well plates, and each plate served as one replicate. Each replicate PCR for sorted subsets received roughly 0.2 ug genomic DNA, equal to tens of thousands of T cell genomes. Purified libraries were quantified with a Qubit 3.0 fluorometer, sized on a Bioanalyzer 2100, and re-quantified with the KAPA Library Quantification kit. Every immunoSEQ 96-well plate was sequenced on a separate single-read 150-cycle Illumina NextSeq 550 flow cell. The paper's processing steps were these. The immunoSEQ output contained only junctional sequences without quality scores, so filtering could not match that applied to full-length reads. To assign V/J genes and CDR3, sequences were annotated using PyIR, a Python wrapper for IgBLAST v1.9, with IMGT germline references. Reads were removed for weak V/J assignments (E-value above 1e-6), missing CDR3, stop codons, out-of-frame junctions, or ambiguous translated residues. A V3J clonotype was defined by an identical inferred V gene, J gene, and CDR3 amino acid sequence. Percentage overlap between repertoires was calculated by dividing the number of shared unique clonotypes by the size of the smaller repertoire. Repertoire richness was assessed with RTK rarefaction, the Chao1 estimator, and Recon v2.1 estimates of unobserved clonotypes. Generation probabilities for all TCRbeta clonotypes obtained by the gDNA method from a handful of donors were computed using OLGA. TCRdb stores this immuneACCESS table with in-frame sequences only. Part of the clones is absent; in the studies checked, under half of the shortfall reflects unresolved V genes, and no reason is known for the rest. From that table come the V and J calls and clone size; the DNA was used to work out D and trimming. This sample gives some 680,000 clones in total; around 73% of them show up just once. The ten largest make up 1.5% to 2% of the sample.

What the study reported, not specific to this receptor: Pairwise subsampling led to the expectation that sequencing depth would affect the degree of clonotype sharing among donors. Because the study included a small number of donors, the genetic and exposure-history diversity represented was limited. Compared with non-shared clonotypes, the clonotypes found in all four sorted-subset donors had higher generation probabilities. Across a few donors, around 5% of naive CD4, roughly 3.5% of naive CD8, 2.3% of memory CD4, and approximately 0.4% of memory CD8 clonotypes were shared. Even with the large sequencing depth, rarefaction of the sorted-subset datasets indicated that sequencing was incomplete. Naive subsets generally had larger estimated clonotype richness than memory subsets. Sampling was restricted to blood, and TCR repertoires in tissue are likely to differ from TCR repertoires in blood.

This clonotype originated in a woman aged 25 to 39 in good health. The chain is assembled from TRBV28 and TRBJ1-1, with 9 bases aligning to TRBD1. Sequencing used memory CD4+ T cells sorted from blood. The label giving this sample's cell subset or site can be read as: CD45RA-negative fraction. The CDR3 corresponds to CASGGTGKMNTEAFF. The DNA sequence is given as TGTGCCAGCGGGGGGACAGGGAAAATGAACACTGAAGCTTTCTTT.